The next 26 T cell receptor beta chains were all read from a single sample in a study of blood T cell repertoires in COVID-19. The repertoire was sequenced with immunoSEQ multiplex PCR; TCRdb's copy has only in-frame clones and lacks some. Of hundreds of thousands of clones in the sample, around nine tenths are singletons; the top ten hold roughly 15%. The sequencing input was PBMCs or T cells enriched from blood (not recorded which). These receptor sequences come from a woman in her 50s with acute COVID-19.

The V gene is TRBV5-1, the J gene TRBJ1-1; 9 bases agree with TRBD1. The CDR3 sequence is 14 residues long. CDR1 is SGHRS and CDR2 is YFSETQ in the germline V gene. Trimming cost V 3 bases and J 14 bases; bases outside gene matches: 14. CDR3 sequence reads: CASSSTPPGTGKFF. CDR3 DNA: TGCGCCAGCAGCTCTACACCCCCCGGGACAGGGAAGTTCTTT. Full variable domain (missing parts from reference TRBV5-1 and TRBJ1-1): KAGVTQTPRYLIKTRGQQVTLSCSPISGHRSVSWYQQTPGQGLQFLFEYFSETQRNKGNFPGRFSGRQFSNSRSEMNVSTLELGDSALYLCASSSTPPGTGKFFGQGTRLTVV.

This chain links TRBV7-6 with TRBJ2-3; a possible D gene is TRBD1 (6 bases). Germline V lookup: CDR1 SGHVS, CDR2 FNYEAQ. The V end was cut by 5 bases, the J end by 0 bases, with 15 bases between. The CDR3 extends over 16 amino acids. The CDR3 region is CASSGQGTSSTDTQYF. In DNA form, the CDR3 reads TGTGCCAGCAGCGGCCAGGGGACATCTAGCACAGATACGCAGTATTTT.

The table lists this clone with a few counts. The rearrangement links TRBV6-5 to TRBJ2-1; 9 bases fit TRBD1. Germline CDR1 MNHEY, CDR2 SVGAGI. CDR3 length equals 15 residues. V was pared by 5 bases and J by 3 bases, with 5 bases of the junction left unmatched. CDR3: CASSQQGAGYNEQFF. In nucleotides, the CDR3 is TGTGCCAGCAGTCAACAGGGGGCCGGCTACAATGAGCAGTTCTTC.

This chain joins TRBV6-5 and TRBJ2-1; TRBD1 might be the D (5 bases). CDR3 length equals 14 residues. With 5 bases removed from V and 10 bases from J, the gap between germline ends came to 18 bases. The V gene's germline CDR1 is MNHEY and CDR2 SVGAGI. CDR3 region: CASSPGQGIWEQFF. The CDR3 DNA follows: TGTGCCAGCAGTCCCGGGCAGGGTATATGGGAGCAGTTCTTC.

This rearrangement joins TRBV25-1 to TRBJ1-5, with D possibly TRBD1 on 5 matching bases. V gave up 2 bases and J gave up 1 base, with 9 bases separating them. Germline assignment: CDR1 MGHDK and CDR2 SYGVNS. The CDR3 length is 15 residues. The CDR3 here is CASSEGRGSNQPQHF. CDR3 sequence (DNA): TGTGCCAGCAGTGAAGGGAGGGGAAGCAATCAGCCCCAGCATTTT. The full variable domain, its missing parts supplied by reference TRBV25-1 and TRBJ1-5, is EADIYQTPRYLVIGTGKKITLECSQTMGHDKMYWYQQDPGMELHLIHYSYGVNSTEKGDLSSESTVSRIRTEHFPLTLESARPSHTSQYLCASSEGRGSNQPQHFGDGTRLSIL.

The J gene is TRBJ2-1, the V gene TRBV10-3; 8 nucleotides align to TRBD1. CDR3 length: 15 residues. V was clipped by 6 bases and J by 3 bases; unmatched bases: 7. Germline V gene lookup returns CDR1 ENHRY and CDR2 SYGVKD. This chain's CDR3 is CAIREDREDYNEQFF. Here the CDR3 DNA reads TGTGCCATCAGAGAGGACAGGGAAGACTACAATGAGCAGTTCTTC.

This chain joins TRBV29-1 and TRBJ2-1; a weak D match, TRBD2 (5 bases). The CDR3 length is 12 residues. The germline V gene encodes CDR1 SQVTM and CDR2 ANQGSEA. Trimming shortened V by 6 bases and J by 8 bases, and 14 bases separated the two germline ends. The CDR3 loop reads CSVRTHTHEQFF. CDR3 nucleotides: TGCAGCGTCCGGACTCACACCCATGAGCAGTTCTTC.

This clone was recorded only once. The rearrangement joins TRBV15 to TRBJ1-4, with 7 nucleotides matching TRBD1. Trimming cost V 0 bases and J 4 bases; bases outside gene matches: 5. This CDR3 is built from 16 residues. Germline CDR1 reads LNHNV; CDR2 reads YYDKDF (reference sequence). CDR3 nucleotide sequence: TGTGCCACCAGCAGAGATCCGGGACAGCTTAATGAAAAACTGTTTTTT. Translation gives CATSRDPGQLNEKLFF.

This clone was picked up many times. The chain recombines TRBV19 with TRBJ2-6; 9 bases line up with TRBD1. The CDR3 consists of 19 residues. After removal of 4 bases from V and 0 bases from J, the junction contained 10 bases not matched to a gene. Germline loops: CDR1 LNHDA, CDR2 SQIVND (reference sequence). The CDR3 loop reads CASSRGFYRGLSGANVLTF. The CDR3 region has the DNA TGTGCCAGTAGTAGAGGGTTTTACAGGGGGCTCTCTGGGGCCAACGTCCTGACTTTC.

The chain recombines TRBV7-2 with TRBJ2-2; weak D call: TRBD1 (5 bases). The CDR3 has 14 amino acids. Germline V lookup: CDR1 SGHTA, CDR2 FQGNSA. V lost 4 bases and J 1 base, leaving 7 bases between the germline ends. CDR3 DNA sequence: TGTGCCAGCAGCTCTACAGGGAACACCGGGGAGCTGTTTTTT. Translating it yields CASSSTGNTGELFF.

The gene calls are TRBV19 and TRBJ2-7; the D gene is possibly TRBD2 (6 bases). Deletions cut 5 bases from V and 3 bases from J, with 20 bases between. This CDR3 is built from 16 residues. CDR1 LNHDA and CDR2 SQIVND come from the germline V gene (reference sequence). The CDR3 bases are TGTGCCAGTAGTTCCCCACTTACCGGGACTCACTACGAGCAGTACTTC. This translates into CASSSPLTGTHYEQYF.

V gene TRBV27 combines with J gene TRBJ2-1, with D tentatively TRBD1 (6 bases). The germline V gene encodes CDR1 MNHEY and CDR2 SMNVEV (reference sequence). The length of the CDR3 is 13 residues. Trimming took off 4 bases at V and 7 bases at J, with 11 bases between the two ends. CDR3 nucleotides: TGTGCCAGCAGTTCCCTCAGGGGAAATGAGCAGTTCTTC. This encodes CASSSLRGNEQFF.

This sequence joins TRBV5-1 and TRBJ2-7, with D tentatively TRBD1 (6 bases). This CDR3 is built from 13 residues. The ends were cut back, 5 bases at V and 5 bases at J, with 14 bases in the middle. Germline CDR1 SGHRS, CDR2 YFSETQ. The CDR3 sequence: CASSWDNGNEQYF. The DNA for the CDR3 is TGCGCCAGCAGTTGGGACAATGGGAACGAGCAGTACTTC.

The V gene is TRBV4-1, the J gene TRBJ2-5; TRBD1 matches 11 bases. Germline CDR1 MGHRA, CDR2 YSYEKL. The CDR3 is made up of 18 amino acids. The junction had 15 bases not matched to a gene; V was cut back by 4 bases and J by 5 bases. Written as DNA, the CDR3 is TGCGCCAGCAGCCCCCGCCCCCGGGACAGGGGGTTTTTGGAGACCCAGTACTTC. Protein: CASSPRPRDRGFLETQYF.

The chain carries TRBV13 and TRBJ2-7, with no clear D. The ends were cut back, 0 bases at V and 4 bases at J, with 10 bases in the middle. The CDR3 is made up of 14 amino acids. Germline CDR1 is PRHDT and CDR2 is FYEKMQ (reference sequence). CDR3 DNA sequence: TGTGCCAGCAGCTTAGGGGGCACCGAGTACGAGCAGTACTTC. Its protein product is CASSLGGTEYEQYF. Based on the CDR3 plus reference TRBV13 and TRBJ2-7, the full variable domain is AAGVIQSPRHLIKEKRETATLKCYPIPRHDTVYWYQQGPGQDPQFLISFYEKMQSDKGSIPDRFSAQQFSDYHSELNMSSLELGDSALYFCASSLGGTEYEQYFGPGTRLTVT.

This clone was seen only a few times. J is TRBJ1-5 and V is TRBV11-2, with D perhaps TRBD1 (5 bases). Per the germline V gene, CDR1 is SGHAT and CDR2 is FQNNGV. CDR3 size: 15 residues. Trimming removed 0 bases at V and 4 bases at J, with 10 bases between. The CDR3 coding sequence is TGTGCCAGCAGCTTAGATCCTGGGGGGAATCAGCCCCAGCATTTT. As protein: CASSLDPGGNQPQHF.

The chain has TRBV7-8 and TRBJ2-7; TRBD1 might be the D (6 bases). The germline gives CDR1 SGHVS, CDR2 FQNEAQ. The CDR3 loop spans 14 amino acids. V lost 4 bases to trimming and J lost 2 bases, with 12 bases between them. CDR3 loop: CASSSTGITYEQYF. The CDR3 nucleotides are TGTGCCAGCAGCTCGACAGGTATTACCTACGAGCAGTACTTC.

For this clone: Other DNA sequences in this sample translate to the same CDR3. The rearrangement joins TRBV7-3 to TRBJ2-5, with 12 bases that match TRBD2. CDR3 length equals 14 residues. CDR1 and CDR2 (germline): SGHTA, FQGTGA. Trimming at V came to 5 bases and at J to 5 bases, leaving 3 bases not matched to a gene. The CDR3 coding sequence is TGTGCCAGCAGCCTAGCGGGAGGGGGGGAGACCCAGTACTTC. It codes for CASSLAGGGETQYF.

This chain joins TRBV12-3 or TRBV12-4 and TRBJ1-1; D ambiguous. Trimming shortened V by 5 bases and J by 5 bases, and 12 bases separated the two germline ends. This CDR3 has 13 residues. The CDR3 protein is CASSPAPGTEAFF. The CDR3 bases are TGTGCCAGCAGTCCTGCCCCGGGGACTGAAGCTTTCTTT.

The V gene is TRBV7-8, the J gene TRBJ2-3; 8 nucleotides line up with TRBD2. Germline V CDR1 and CDR2: SGHVS, FQNEAQ. The CDR3 is 14 residues long. V dropped 1 base and J dropped 6; count of bases not matched to a gene: 3. The CDR3 nucleotides read TGTGCCAGCAGCTTAGGGACTAGCATCGATACGCAGTATTTT. It is translated as CASSLGTSIDTQYF.

The chain links TRBV4-1 to TRBJ1-1; possible D gene TRBD1, 6 bases. This CDR3 is built from 16 residues. The germline gives CDR1 MGHRA, CDR2 YSYEKL. Trimming stripped 5 bases from V and 5 bases from J, with 21 bases between. The CDR3 protein is CASSSRGAVRRTEAFF. CDR3 in DNA: TGCGCCAGCAGCTCCCGGGGGGCGGTTAGAAGGACTGAAGCTTTCTTT.

V is TRBV4-2 and J is TRBJ1-6, with 7 bases fitting TRBD1. CDR1 is LGHNA, CDR2 YNFKEQ, per germline. The CDR3 length is 19 residues. Trimming removed 2 bases from V and 2 bases from J; junction bases left unmatched: 12. The DNA of the CDR3 is TGTGCCAGCAGCCAACCCCGGGCCCAAGGGGGCCCCTATAATTCACCCCTCCACTTT. Its translation is CASSQPRAQGGPYNSPLHF.

This clone was recorded only once. The gene calls are TRBV4-1 and TRBJ2-7; 11 nucleotides match TRBD2. After removal of 3 bases from V and 1 base from J, the junction contained 8 bases not matched to a gene. Per the germline V gene, CDR1 is MGHRA and CDR2 is YSYEKL. The length of the CDR3 is 17 residues. This CDR3 is CASSQRLLAGGSYEQYF. The CDR3 DNA is TGCGCCAGCAGCCAGAGACTTCTAGCGGGGGGATCCTACGAGCAGTACTTC.

The chain joins TRBV5-1 to TRBJ1-1; tentative D call: TRBD1 (5 bases). CDR3 length: 17 residues. Between the trimmed V and J ends, which lost 3 bases and 8 bases, there was a span of 26 bases. CDR1 SGHRS and CDR2 YFSETQ come from the germline V gene. In nucleotides, the CDR3 is TGCGCCAGCAGCTCCGGAGGGCTAGGGGCCATATCATCCGAAGCTTTCTTT. Amino acid sequence: CASSSGGLGAISSEAFF.

This chain uses TRBV7-5 with TRBJ2-4; the D call of TRBD2 is as the table states it, not checked on the DNA. TRBV7-5 is flagged as a pseudogene. There are 20 residues in the CDR3. The CDR3 is CVRSLAAGLAGGAPGDIQYF. The CDR3 DNA reads as TGTGTCAGAAGCTTAGCAGCGGGACTAGCGGGAGGGGCTCCGGGGGACATTCAGTACTTC.

In regard to this clone: Other DNA sequences in the sample encode the same CDR3. The rearrangement uses TRBV18 and TRBJ2-5; the D is unclear. Per germline, CDR1 KGHSH and CDR2 LQKENI. The V end lost 6 bases, the J end lost 1 base, and 9 bases lay between the germline ends. CDR3 length: 13 amino acids. The DNA for the CDR3 is TGTGCCAGCTCCCCCGGTTCCCAAGAGACCCAGTACTTC. Protein product: CASSPGSQETQYF.